The sequence of this T cell receptor beta chain was determined in a study of OX40 agonist ivuxolimab in advanced cancers. TCRdb's table, derived via immunoSEQ multiplex PCR, lists solely in-frame clones and lacks some. This sample carries approximately 38,000 clones, about 90% of them seen once, and the ten largest clones take roughly 9.8%. V lost 5 bases and J lost 2; bases outside the gene matches: 8. This CDR3 is built from 16 residues. Germline V gene sequence: CDR1 SGHAT, CDR2 FQNNGV. The chain uses TRBV11-2 and TRBJ2-2; 7 positions match TRBD2. The sequence derives from an adult with an advanced solid tumor such as melanoma, head and neck, liver or kidney cancer. This specimen was CD4+ or CD8+ T cells sorted from blood, taken in a trial of the OX40 agonist ivuxolimab. CDR3 in amino acids: CASSPGLFFNTGELFF. In DNA, the CDR3 is TGTGCCAGCAGCCCGGGACTATTTTTTAACACCGGGGAGCTGTTTTTT.